This T cell receptor beta chain originates from a study of cytomegalovirus exposure and HLA in healthy donors. Whole-study results and caveats: Being productive about 87% or about 30% of the time was typical of most TCR beta V segments in an earlier analysis.

On this clone: Its matching antigen is unknown.

The PCR was carried out with 60 Vbeta primers and 13 Jbeta primers. Original data processing: Among the unique TCR beta chains that a later analysis counted, about 84 million in all, about 12 million were shared. Clones were read by immunoSEQ multiplex PCR, and TCRdb kept only the in-frame ones, dropping some. The D gene and trimming were derived from the DNA, and the V and J assignments and clone size from that table. This table holds about 190,000 clones, over 70% found once. This CDR3 has 16 residues. V lost 6 bases and J lost 0; bases outside the gene matches: 7. CDR1 and CDR2 from the germline V gene are SGHAT and FQNNGV.

The origin of this receptor is a woman aged 30 to 39 in good health and CMV-seropositive. The specimen was PBMCs. The chain joins TRBV11-2 to TRBJ2-7; TRBD1 matches 11 bases. CDR3: CASSFGDRGSSYEQYF. CDR3 sequence (DNA): TGTGCCAGCAGTTTTGGGGACAGGGGGAGCTCCTACGAGCAGTACTTC.